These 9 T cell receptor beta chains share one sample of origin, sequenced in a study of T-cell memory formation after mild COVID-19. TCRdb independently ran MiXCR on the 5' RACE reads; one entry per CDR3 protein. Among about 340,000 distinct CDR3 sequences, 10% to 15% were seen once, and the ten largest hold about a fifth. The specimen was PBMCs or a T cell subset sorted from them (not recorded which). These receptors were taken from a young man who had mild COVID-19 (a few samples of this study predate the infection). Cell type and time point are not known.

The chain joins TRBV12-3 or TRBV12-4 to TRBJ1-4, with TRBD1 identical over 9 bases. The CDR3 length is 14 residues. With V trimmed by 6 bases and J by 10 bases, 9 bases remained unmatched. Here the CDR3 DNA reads TGTGCCAGCAGCCGAGGGACAGGGAGTGGAAAACTGTTTTTT. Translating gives CASSRGTGSGKLFF.

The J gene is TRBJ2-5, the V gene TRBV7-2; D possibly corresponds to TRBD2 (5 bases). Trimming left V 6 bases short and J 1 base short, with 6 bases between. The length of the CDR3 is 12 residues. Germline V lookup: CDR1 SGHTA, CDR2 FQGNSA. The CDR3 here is CASRRAQETQYF. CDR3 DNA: TGTGCCAGCAGGCGGGCCCAAGAGACCCAGTACTTC.

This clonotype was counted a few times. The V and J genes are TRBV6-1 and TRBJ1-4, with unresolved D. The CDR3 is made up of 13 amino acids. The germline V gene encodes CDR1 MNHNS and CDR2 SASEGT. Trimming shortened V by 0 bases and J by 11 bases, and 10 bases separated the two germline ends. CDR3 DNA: TGTGCCAGCAGTGAAGCGTGGTCGAATAAACTGTTTTTT. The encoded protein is CASSEAWSNKLFF.

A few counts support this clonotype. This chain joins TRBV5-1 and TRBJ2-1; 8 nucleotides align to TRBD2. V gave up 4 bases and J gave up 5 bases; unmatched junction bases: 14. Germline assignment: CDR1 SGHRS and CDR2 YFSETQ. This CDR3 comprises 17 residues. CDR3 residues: CASSRLEAGALNNEQFF. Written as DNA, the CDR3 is TGCGCCAGCAGCCGACTCGAAGCGGGGGCTTTAAACAATGAGCAGTTCTTC.

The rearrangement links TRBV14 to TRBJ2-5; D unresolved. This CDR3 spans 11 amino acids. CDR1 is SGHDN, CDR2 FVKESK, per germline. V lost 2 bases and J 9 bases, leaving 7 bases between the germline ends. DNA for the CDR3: TGTGCCAGCAGCCAATGGGGTGCCCAGTACTTC. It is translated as CASSQWGAQYF.

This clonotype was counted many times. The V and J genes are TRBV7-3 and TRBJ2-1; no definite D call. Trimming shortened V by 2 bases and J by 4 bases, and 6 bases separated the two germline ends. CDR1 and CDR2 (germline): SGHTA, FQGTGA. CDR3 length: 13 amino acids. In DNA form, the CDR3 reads TGTGCCAGCAGCTTATCGGATTACAATGAGCAGTTCTTC. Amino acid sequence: CASSLSDYNEQFF.

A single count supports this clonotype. The CDR3 bases are TGTGCCAGCAGCTTGGTGGCCCGGGGCGCCAATCAGCCCCAGCATTTT. Translating gives CASSLVARGANQPQHF. The rearrangement links TRBV7-2 to TRBJ1-5; D is possibly TRBD1 (5 bases). Germline V gene lookup returns CDR1 SGHTA and CDR2 FQGNSA. This CDR3 is 16 amino acids long. V dropped 3 bases and J dropped 3 bases, with 15 bases sitting between them. Full variable domain (outside the CDR3, taken from reference TRBV7-2 and TRBJ1-5): GAGVSQSPSNKVTEKGKDVELRCDPISGHTALYWYRQSLGQGLEFLIYFQGNSAPDKSGLPSDRFSAERTGGSVSTLTIQRTQQEDSAVYLCASSLVARGANQPQHFGDGTRLSIL.

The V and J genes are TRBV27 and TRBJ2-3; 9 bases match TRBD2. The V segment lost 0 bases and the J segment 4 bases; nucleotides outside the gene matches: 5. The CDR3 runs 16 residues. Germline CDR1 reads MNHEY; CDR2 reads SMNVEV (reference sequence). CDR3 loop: CASSLSSSGGSDTQYF. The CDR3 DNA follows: TGTGCCAGCAGTTTATCGAGTAGCGGGGGATCAGATACGCAGTATTTT.

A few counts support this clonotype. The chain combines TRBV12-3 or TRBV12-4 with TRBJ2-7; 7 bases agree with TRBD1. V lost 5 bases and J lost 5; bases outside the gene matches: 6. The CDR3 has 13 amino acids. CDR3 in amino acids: CASSPTGLDEQYF. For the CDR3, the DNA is TGTGCCAGCAGTCCGACAGGGCTTGACGAGCAGTACTTC.